This T cell receptor (beta chain) originates from a study of blood T cell repertoires in COVID-19. Overall study context: The origin of the acute and convalescent COVID-19 samples was the United States, Italy and Spain. The cDNA or gDNA used as material had been derived from T cells, B-cell-depleted T cells, or PBMCs.

In the source study's methods: Amplifying reference gene primers gave estimates of nucleated cell counts. The method was immunoSEQ multiplex PCR; TCRdb's version includes in-frame clones alone and lacks a portion of them. V and J calls and clone size are those listed in that table; D and trimming were worked out from the DNA. The sample holds roughly 440,000 clones, approximately 88% seen once. V was clipped by 4 bases and J by 4 bases, with 22 bases between them. The CDR3 runs to 17 residues. The germline V gene encodes CDR1 MNHNS and CDR2 SASEGT. Patients of the Seattle cohort, enrolled during active infection, were followed longitudinally.

This TCR was recovered from a woman aged 50 to 60 with COVID-19, enrolled during active disease. Input material: peripheral blood. The genes are TRBV6-1 and TRBJ2-5, with D possibly being TRBD2 (7 bases). CDR3: CASSAWWVGGPSETQYF. CDR3 DNA: TGTGCCAGCAGTGCCTGGTGGGTGGGGGGGCCATCAGAGACCCAGTACTTC.